The entry that follows covers one T cell receptor beta chain sequence. Authors' methods: Quantification of nucleated cells was approximated via reference gene primer amplification. The assay was immunoSEQ multiplex PCR, and TCRdb's table has in-frame clones only and misses some. Clone size and V and J calls were adopted from that table, with D and trimming inferred from the DNA. The sample holds 75,000 to 100,000 clones, 70% to 90% seen once. The data are from a study of blood T cell repertoires in COVID-19. Turning to the study itself: The study drew acute and convalescent COVID-19 samples from the United States, Italy and Spain. The analysed material was cDNA or gDNA that came from T cells, B-cell-depleted T cells, or PBMCs.

Germline lookup yields CDR1 LGHDT and CDR2 YNNKEL (reference sequence). The CDR3 length is 15 residues. With 3 bases clipped from V and 4 bases from J, the junction kept 5 bases outside the gene matches. The chain links TRBV3-1 (or the pseudogene TRBV3-2) to TRBJ2-7; 11 bases match TRBD2. This receptor was taken from a man older than 75 with acute or convalescent COVID-19. Specimen: peripheral blood. The CDR3 DNA follows: TGTGCCAGCAGCCAGCAGGGACTAGCGGAGTACGAGCAGTACTTC. Amino acid sequence: CASSQQGLAEYEQYF.